This TCR beta chain is drawn from a study of blood T cell repertoires in COVID-19 (dated by TCRdb to between 2020 and 2021). Concerning the study at large: Collaborator samples came from the United States, Italy and Spain and covered acute and convalescent phases of COVID-19. The prospective study material was composed of cDNA or gDNA derived from T cells, B-cell-depleted T cells, or PBMCs. Subjects who had been exposed to COVID-19, were actively infected with it, or had recovered from it provided the deeply sampled blood TCRbeta repertoires that made up the dataset. The repertoires were released in a freely available public database meant as a resource for research on the immune response to SARS-CoV-2. Samples were obtained from the ongoing ImmuneRACE study (first 160 participants) and from some 1,300 subjects provided by 6 global collaborators. Sample metadata almost always included a de-identified subject ID, COVID-19 status, age in years and sex. HLA class I and class II types, where available, came from metadata supplied by the sample provider rather than from assay-based typing.

TCRbeta CDR3 regions were amplified from genomic DNA using the immunoSEQ Assay, a bias-controlled multiplex PCR. In the original analysis: Nucleated cell counts per sample were estimated from amplification of reference gene primers within the assay. To quantify the absolute abundance of each unique TCRbeta CDR3 rearrangement, sequence reads were collapsed and filtered. For each sample, productive Simpson clonality was calculated as the square root of Simpson's diversity index across productive rearrangements. TCRdb mirrors the immuneACCESS table, restricted to in-frame sequences. Some clones are absent from its copies; in checked studies, under half trace to an unresolved V gene, and the reason for the others is unknown. That table gives V, J and clone size, and the DNA gave D and trimming. Present in this sample are roughly 520,000 clones, over 75% of which were seen just once. Less than 2% of the sample comes from the top ten.

On the study overall, not on this receptor specifically: The amount of clinical and demographic metadata varied by source and participant and was provided uncurated.

Trimming removed 3 bases from V and 2 bases from J, leaving 8 bases between the germline ends. The CDR3 spans 13 residues, from the cysteine through the phenylalanine. Only the CDR3 region is kept as DNA, spanning 39 bases read in frame from base 1. The germline V gene gives CDR1 as SGHRS and CDR2 as YFSETQ. Concerning this clone: The target of this receptor is not known. There are no base qualities to consult, and no much larger clone falls within one base.

In the prospective study, participants were roughly 18 to 100 years old, resided in about two dozen geographic areas of the United States, and were enrolled through a virtual design. To assign participants to cohorts, the prospective study relied on clinical history that participants themselves reported in a screening survey and a study questionnaire. Recovered participants in ImmuneRACE Cohort 3 were defined by two consecutive negative NP/OP PCR tests, clearance by a healthcare professional, or resolution of symptoms. In the prospective study, mobile phlebotomists collected whole blood, serum and a nasopharyngeal or oropharyngeal swab from each participant. Participants in the prospective study had the option to provide additional blood draws and questionnaires over a roughly two-month period. Before DNA extraction, prospective study blood samples were shipped either frozen or at room temperature.

The sample consisted of PBMCs or T cells enriched from blood (not recorded which). This sequence originates from a woman aged 40 to 50 who had recovered from COVID-19. The receptor chain draws on TRBV5-1 and TRBJ1-2; a weak D assignment points to TRBD1 (5 bases agree). The CDR3 region: CASSSTENYGYTF. The sequenced DNA: TGCGCCAGCAGCTCGACAGAGAACTATGGCTACACCTTC.